This T cell receptor beta chain was captured in a study of cytotoxic CD8 clonotypes in ibrutinib-treated CLL. Study observations and caveats: Public clonotypes, rarely seen, contracted or held steady on treatment.

On this clone: Its antigen remains unidentified.

Unmatched junction bases numbered 7, after V lost 4 bases and J lost 9 bases. This CDR3 has 13 residues. CDR1 KGHSH and CDR2 LQKENI come from the germline V gene. Data came from immunoSEQ multiplex PCR; TCRdb stores just in-frame clones and leaves some out. This sample has approximately 200,000 clones, with roughly 72% found just once. Sample: PBMCs, taken after 24 months of ibrutinib treatment. The sequence was collected from a human donor with chronic lymphocytic leukemia. V and J are TRBV18 and TRBJ2-3; 7 bases match TRBD2. The CDR3 DNA reads as TGTGCCAGCTCACACCCTGGGGGGGAGACGCAGTATTTT. It codes for CASSHPGGETQYF. Using reference TRBV18 and TRBJ2-3 for the parts outside the CDR3, the full variable domain is NAGVMQNPRHLVRRRGQEARLRCSPMKGHSHVYWYRQLPEEGLKFMVYLQKENIIDESGMPKERFSAEFPKEGPSILRIQQVVRGDSAAYFCASSHPGGETQYFGPGTRLTVL.